The T cell receptor (beta chain) described here comes from a study of vaccination and CD4 T cells after COVID-19. Looking at the study overall: Post-vaccine sample collection happened at a median of about 72 days after dose two, ranging 14 to 241. The study's findings and limits: There were relatively few convalescent patients studied, and there were no early post-infection timepoints. When vaccine-specific clones from convalescent patients were examined, 304 of 307 were spike mono-reactive.

Sequenced with the Oncomine TCR Beta short-read assay was DNA taken from cultured CD4+ T cells. TCRdb re-called the PCR reads through MiXCR, storing one row per CDR3 protein. The sample has over 20,000 distinct CDR3 sequences; roughly 40% are singletons. With regard to this clonotype: No antigen is known for it.

The CDR3 consists of 13 residues. Germline CDR1 reads KGHDR; CDR2 reads SFDVKD. The V end was cut by 4 bases, the J end by 9 bases, with 12 bases between. Treatment in this sample: roughly ten-day PBMC culture with coronavirus spike peptide pools or control peptides (ViraFEST assay). ViraFEST used peptide pools to expand antigen-specific T cells, then sequenced TCRs. The sequenced sample consisted of CD4+ T cells from blood, cultured in vitro. The TCR comes from a human donor who had recovered from COVID-19. The chain couples TRBV24-1 to TRBJ2-1; tentative D call: TRBD1 (6 bases). CDR3 DNA sequence: TGTGCCACCAGTGACAGGACAGTGGGTGAGCAGTTCTTC. Protein sequence: CATSDRTVGEQFF.